This T cell receptor (beta chain) came from a study of T cell responses to AZD1222 COVID-19 vaccine. Study-wide results and limits: Nearly half of the spike-specific TCRs reportedly recognize variant regions that carry no mutations.

Data came from immunoSEQ multiplex PCR; TCRdb stores just in-frame clones and leaves some out. The top ten clones hold 7.5% of a sample with 95,000 to 130,000 clones, 87% of them seen once. This clone came up once. Its antigen remains unknown. The CDR3 is 14 amino acids. J lost 7 bases, V lost 6 bases, and 5 bases had no gene match. Germline CDR1 MNHEY, CDR2 SVGAGI. The source material was peripheral blood, sampled on day 0 of AZD1222 vaccination. The sequence was obtained from an adult in good health. The V call is TRBV6-5, the J call TRBJ2-2; 10 nucleotides agree with TRBD1. CDR3 DNA: TGTGCCAGCAGAGGGACAGGGGTGCTCGGGGAGCTGTTTTTT. It specifies CASRGTGVLGELFF.